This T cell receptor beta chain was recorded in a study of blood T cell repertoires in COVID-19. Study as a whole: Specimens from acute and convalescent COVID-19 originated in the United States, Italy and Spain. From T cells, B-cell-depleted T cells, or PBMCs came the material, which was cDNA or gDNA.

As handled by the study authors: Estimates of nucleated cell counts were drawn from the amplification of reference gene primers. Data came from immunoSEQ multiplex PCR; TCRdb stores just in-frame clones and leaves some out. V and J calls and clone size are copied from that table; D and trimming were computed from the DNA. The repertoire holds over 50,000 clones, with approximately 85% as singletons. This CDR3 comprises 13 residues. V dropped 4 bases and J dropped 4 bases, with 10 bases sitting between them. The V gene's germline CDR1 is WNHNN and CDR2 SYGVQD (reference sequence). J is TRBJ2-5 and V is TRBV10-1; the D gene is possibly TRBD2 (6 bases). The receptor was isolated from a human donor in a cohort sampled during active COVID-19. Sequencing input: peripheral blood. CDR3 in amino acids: CASSGQAGETQYF. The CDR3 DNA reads TGCGCCAGCAGTGGCCAAGCGGGAGAGACCCAGTACTTC.